This paragraph reports one TCR beta chain. The antigen remains unidentified. The CDR3 has 11 residues. CDR1 and CDR2 (germline): KGHSH, LQKENI. V was cut by 5 bases and J by 3 bases, with 4 bases left in between. Data came from immunoSEQ multiplex PCR; TCRdb stores just in-frame clones and leaves some out. The top ten clones hold under 13% of a sample with under 85,000 clones, about 88% of them seen once. The data were obtained in a study of T cell responses to AZD1222 COVID-19 vaccine. Whole-study findings and limits: Sampling that yielded the repertoires occurred only after the peak T cell response.

V is TRBV18 and J is TRBJ2-5; D is undetermined. This clonotype was obtained from an adult in good health. This sample comprised peripheral blood, obtained on day 0 of AZD1222 vaccination. The CDR3 nucleotides are TGTGCCAGCTCATCGGAAGAGACCCAGTACTTC. Its translation is CASSSEETQYF.